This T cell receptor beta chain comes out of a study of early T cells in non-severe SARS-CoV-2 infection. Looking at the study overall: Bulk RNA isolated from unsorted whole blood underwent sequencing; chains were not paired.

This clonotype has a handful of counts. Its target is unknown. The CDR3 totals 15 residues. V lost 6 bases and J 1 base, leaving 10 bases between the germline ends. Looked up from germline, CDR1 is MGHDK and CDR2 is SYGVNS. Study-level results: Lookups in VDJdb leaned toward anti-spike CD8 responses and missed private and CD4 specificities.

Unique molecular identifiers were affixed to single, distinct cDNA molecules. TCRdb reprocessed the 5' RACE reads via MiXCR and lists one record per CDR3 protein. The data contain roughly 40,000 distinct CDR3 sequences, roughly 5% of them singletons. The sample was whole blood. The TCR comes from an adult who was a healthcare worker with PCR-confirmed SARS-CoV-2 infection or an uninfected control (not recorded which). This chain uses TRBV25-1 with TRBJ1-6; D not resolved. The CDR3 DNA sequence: TGTGCCAGCAGCCAATATGAGTCCTATAATTCACCCCTCCACTTT. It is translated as CASSQYESYNSPLHF. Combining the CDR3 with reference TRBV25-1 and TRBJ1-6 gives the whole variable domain EADIYQTPRYLVIGTGKKITLECSQTMGHDKMYWYQQDPGMELHLIHYSYGVNSTEKGDLSSESTVSRIRTEHFPLTLESARPSHTSQYLCASSQYESYNSPLHFGNGTRLTVT.